This T cell receptor beta chain was identified in a study of blood T cells in healthy people across ages. About the research overall: There was about one barcoded beta molecule captured by template switching per two T cells.

Researchers collected approximately 9.9 milliliters of peripheral blood from every single donor. Trimming cost V 5 bases and J 8 bases, with 18 bases left between them. Germline-derived CDR1 and CDR2 are MNHEY and SVGAGI. The length of the CDR3 is 14 residues. The authors ran a second PCR of 7 to 11 cycles using a sample-barcoded 5' primer and a J-beta primer mix. Each sample provided no less than 3 million CDR3-containing paired-end reads. MiXCR, applied by TCRdb to the 5' RACE reads, yields one record per CDR3 protein. Among about 570,000 distinct CDR3 sequences, about 27% were seen once, and the ten largest hold about 3.9%. A further study also used this sample, focusing on T cells of mothers and their children. That report notes: Donation came from a few healthy Caucasian mothers together with their six children.

This chain uses TRBV6-5 with TRBJ1-2; D is possibly TRBD1 (6 bases). The sample taken for sequencing was blood. The TCR was taken from a boy younger than 10 in good health. CDR3 sequence (DNA): TGTGCCAGCAGTAGGGACACCTCGCCGGGAGGCTACACCTTC. It codes for CASSRDTSPGGYTF.